The 19 T cell receptor beta chains presented below share a single source sample, sequenced in a study of response to subunit inactivated influenza vaccine (dated by TCRdb to about 2018). Read against the paper, the sample's time point label means: 45 days after influenza vaccine administration. Preparation of the library involved RT-PCR. Instrument used: Illumina HiSeq 2500. The public reads were run again by TCRdb, first through fastp at Q25 and then through MiXCR, and only productive beta chains were kept. Entries are consolidated by CDR3 protein sequence, retaining the most common genes and DNA. The sample profile shows over 400,000 distinct CDR3 sequences; 10% to 15% of them were found once. Jointly, the top ten make up approximately 14% of the sample. The material sequenced was PBMCs from blood, taken roughly 48 days after vaccination. Receptors were obtained from a man over 45 who received an inactivated influenza vaccine. Donor details come from another sample of the same person, matched by shared clones.

This clonotype was seen only a few times. The rearrangement links TRBV20-1 to TRBJ2-2, with 7 bases matching TRBD2. V was clipped by 3 bases and J by 4 bases; unmatched bases: 5. The germline CDR1 and CDR2 sequences are DFQATT and SNEGSKA (reference sequence). The CDR3 runs 14 residues. The CDR3 sequence is CSASYGGGTGELFF. CDR3 bases: TGCAGTGCTAGTTATGGGGGGGGCACCGGGGAGCTGTTTTTT.

The chain is built from TRBV4-3 and TRBJ1-2; 7 bases map to TRBD1. With V trimmed by 3 bases and J by 4 bases, 5 bases remained unmatched. Germline V lookup: CDR1 LGHNA, CDR2 YSLEER. The CDR3 has 14 residues. In nucleotides, the CDR3 is TGCGCCAGCAGCCAGGGGGACAGACCCTATGGCTACACCTTC. This codes for CASSQGDRPYGYTF.

V is TRBV5-5 and J is TRBJ2-1; 9 bases line up with TRBD1. From germline, CDR1 is SGHKS and CDR2 YYEKEE (reference sequence). Trimming at V came to 3 bases and at J to 6 bases, leaving 4 bases not matched to a gene. The CDR3 runs to 14 residues. This CDR3 reads CASSWGQGTNEQFF. CDR3 bases: TGTGCCAGCAGCTGGGGACAGGGCACCAATGAGCAGTTCTTC.

This clonotype was picked up a small number of times. The chain uses TRBV5-1 and TRBJ1-1, with 7 bases aligning to TRBD1. The ends lost 0 bases at V and 11 bases at J; junction bases unmatched: 7. The germline gives CDR1 SGHRS, CDR2 YFSETQ. The CDR3 runs to 13 residues. The chain's CDR3 is CASSLGQGFMAFF. The CDR3 DNA reads TGCGCCAGCAGCTTGGGACAGGGTTTTATGGCTTTCTTT.

The chain is built from TRBV7-6 and TRBJ2-7, with D possibly being TRBD2 (6 bases). The V end was cut by 5 bases, the J end by 5 bases, with 16 bases between. Germline loops: CDR1 SGHVS, CDR2 FNYEAQ. This CDR3 region has 14 residues. Here the CDR3 reads CASSVPGSRNEQYF. The CDR3 DNA sequence: TGTGCCAGCAGCGTCCCCGGGAGTCGGAACGAGCAGTACTTC. Supplemented by reference TRBV7-6 and TRBJ2-7, the full variable domain reads GAGVSQSPRYKVTKRGQDVALRCDPISGHVSLYWYRQALGQGPEFLTYFNYEAQQDKSGLPNDRFSAERPEGSISTLTIQRTEQRDSAMYRCASSVPGSRNEQYFGPGTRLTVT.

In its sample, this clonotype was seen many times. This chain joins TRBV5-1 and TRBJ2-1, with D unresolved. The ends were cut back, 4 bases at V and 8 bases at J, with 22 bases in the middle. Germline CDR1 reads SGHRS; CDR2 reads YFSETQ. The CDR3 length is 16 residues. CDR3 nucleotides: TGCGCCAGCAGCCAGATGTGGCCCGCCGCGATCTATGAGCAGTTCTTC. It encodes CASSQMWPAAIYEQFF.

This clonotype was seen ten or more times. The chain carries TRBV6-2 or TRBV6-3 and TRBJ2-3, with TRBD2 matching over 8 bases. The CDR3 runs 19 residues. CDR1 and CDR2 (germline): MNHEY, SVGEGT. V gave up 0 bases and J gave up 1 base; unmatched junction bases: 12. CDR3 nucleotides: TGTGCCAGCAGTTACTCGGGCCGCGGGAGGCTCTACCGCACAGATACGCAGTATTTT. The encoded protein is CASSYSGRGRLYRTDTQYF.

There are a few counts of this clonotype. The genes are TRBV12-3 or TRBV12-4 and TRBJ1-2, with 11 nucleotides matching TRBD1. The CDR3 consists of 16 residues. V gave up 6 bases and J gave up 4 bases; unmatched junction bases: 10. In DNA, the CDR3 is TGTGCCAGCAGCGGGACAGGGGGGACCTGGGGCTATGGCTACACCTTC. Translating gives CASSGTGGTWGYGYTF.

This clonotype was seen ten or more times. The genes are TRBV20-1 and TRBJ2-7; D possibly corresponds to TRBD1 (5 bases). Germline V gene data show CDR1 as DFQATT and CDR2 as SNEGSKA (reference sequence). The V end lost 6 bases, the J end lost 3 bases, and 12 bases lay between the germline ends. The CDR3 length is 12 residues. CDR3 region: CSAQKGDYEQYF. In DNA, the CDR3 is TGCAGTGCCCAAAAAGGGGACTACGAGCAGTACTTC.

This clonotype occurred a few times. The chain couples TRBV7-2 to TRBJ2-1, with TRBD2 matching 9 bases. CDR1 is SGHTA, CDR2 FQGNSA, per germline. The CDR3 is 15 amino acids. After removal of 5 bases from V and 7 bases from J, the junction contained 9 bases not matched to a gene. The DNA of the CDR3 is TGTGCCAGCAGCCGGATGGGACTAGCCTTTAATGAGCAGTTCTTC. It encodes CASSRMGLAFNEQFF.

This clonotype was counted at least ten times. V and J are TRBV7-8 and TRBJ2-7; maybe TRBD2 (5 bases). Per germline, CDR1 SGHVS and CDR2 FQNEAQ. Between the trimmed V and J ends, which lost 5 bases and 7 bases, there was a span of 18 bases. This CDR3 has 14 residues. CDR3 loop: CASSRATGLWEQYF. The CDR3, as DNA: TGTGCCAGCAGCCGAGCTACGGGGTTATGGGAGCAGTACTTC.

This clonotype appeared a single time. The rearrangement uses TRBV7-2 and TRBJ2-7; D is perhaps TRBD1 or TRBD2 (6 bases each). The V and J ends lost 6 bases and 6 bases respectively, with 21 bases between them. The germline CDR1 and CDR2 sequences are SGHTA and FQGNSA. This CDR3 spans 15 amino acids. As DNA, the CDR3 is TGTGCCAGCAGTCAAAAGGGGGGCGTCACGGGCGAGCAGTACTTC. Its translation is CASSQKGGVTGEQYF.

This clonotype was seen a handful of times. This chain uses TRBV7-2 with TRBJ1-2, with 8 bases identical to TRBD1. The CDR3 has 13 residues. V shed 4 bases and J 8 bases; nucleotides not matched to a gene: 6. Germline assignment: CDR1 SGHTA and CDR2 FQGNSA. The CDR3 reads CASSSGQGRGYTF. The DNA of the CDR3 is TGTGCCAGCAGCTCTGGACAGGGACGGGGCTACACCTTC.

The sample holds many counts of this clonotype. The chain links TRBV20-1 to TRBJ2-5; D perhaps matches TRBD1 (6 bases). Germline CDR1 reads DFQATT; CDR2 reads SNEGSKA (reference sequence). V was shortened by 5 bases and J by 2 bases, with 12 bases between the two germline ends. The CDR3 totals 13 residues. The CDR3 sequence is CSAEDRNQETQYF. The CDR3 nucleotides read TGCAGTGCTGAGGACAGAAATCAAGAGACCCAGTACTTC.

The rearrangement uses TRBV6-5 and TRBJ2-4; D might be TRBD1 (5 bases). CDR1 MNHEY and CDR2 SVGAGI come from the germline V gene. Deletions cut 4 bases from V and 2 bases from J, with 15 bases between. This CDR3 contains 16 residues. CDR3 protein: CASSSIGASPKNIQYF. The CDR3 DNA sequence: TGTGCCAGCAGTTCCATAGGGGCTTCCCCCAAAAACATTCAGTACTTC.

The V and J genes are TRBV9 and TRBJ1-1, with no clear D. Trimming left V 1 base short and J 5 bases short, with 12 bases between. This CDR3 comprises 14 residues. CDR1 and CDR2 from the germline V gene are SGDLS and YYNGEE. The chain's CDR3 is CASSVTGEGTEAFF. The CDR3 DNA is TGTGCCAGCAGCGTAACGGGCGAAGGGACTGAAGCTTTCTTT.

The table lists this clonotype with a few counts. V is TRBV24-1 and J is TRBJ2-7, with 7 nucleotides matching TRBD1. The V and J ends lost 3 bases and 0 bases, in that order; junction bases with no gene match: 7. The CDR3 loop spans 16 amino acids. Germline CDR1 KGHDR, CDR2 SFDVKD. The CDR3 DNA is TGTGCCACCAGTGATCGGAGAGGGGGCTTCTCCTACGAGCAGTACTTC. It yields the protein CATSDRRGGFSYEQYF.

A note on this clonotype: A much larger clone lies one base from this, so it may be a read error. The rearrangement joins TRBV5-5 to TRBJ1-1; D remains ambiguous. CDR3 length equals 13 residues. CDR1 SGHKS and CDR2 YYEKEE come from the germline V gene (reference sequence). The V gene lost 1 base and the J gene lost 4 bases, with 8 bases spanning the gap. CDR3 sequence (DNA): TGTGCCAGCAGCTTGTATGAGATCACTGAAGCTTTCTTT. This gives the protein CASSLYEITEAFF.

The CDR3 DNA reads as TGTGCCAGCAGCCCTAACCAGGGGGTATGGACTGAAGCTTTCTTT. Translating gives CASSPNQGVWTEAFF. This chain uses TRBV7-9 with TRBJ1-1; 7 bases agree with TRBD1. CDR3 size: 15 residues. Trimming took 5 bases from V and 5 from J; bases not matched to a gene: 11. Germline loops: CDR1 SEHNR, CDR2 FQNEAQ (reference sequence).